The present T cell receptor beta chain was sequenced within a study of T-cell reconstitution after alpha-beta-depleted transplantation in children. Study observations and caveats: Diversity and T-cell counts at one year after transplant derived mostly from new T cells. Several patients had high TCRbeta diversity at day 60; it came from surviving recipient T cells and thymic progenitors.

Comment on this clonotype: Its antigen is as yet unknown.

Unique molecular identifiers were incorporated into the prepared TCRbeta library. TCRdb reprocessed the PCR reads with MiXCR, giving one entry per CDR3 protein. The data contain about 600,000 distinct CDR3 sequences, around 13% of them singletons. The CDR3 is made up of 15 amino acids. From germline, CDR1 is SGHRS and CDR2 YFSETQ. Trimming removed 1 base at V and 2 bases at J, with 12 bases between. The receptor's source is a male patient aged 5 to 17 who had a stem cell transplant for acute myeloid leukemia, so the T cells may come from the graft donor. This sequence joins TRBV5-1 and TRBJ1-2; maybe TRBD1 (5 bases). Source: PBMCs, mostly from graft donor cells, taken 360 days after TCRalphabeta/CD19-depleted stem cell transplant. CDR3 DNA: TGCGCCAGCAGCTTGAGGGACGGCTTAAACTATGGCTACACCTTC. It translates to CASSLRDGLNYGYTF.